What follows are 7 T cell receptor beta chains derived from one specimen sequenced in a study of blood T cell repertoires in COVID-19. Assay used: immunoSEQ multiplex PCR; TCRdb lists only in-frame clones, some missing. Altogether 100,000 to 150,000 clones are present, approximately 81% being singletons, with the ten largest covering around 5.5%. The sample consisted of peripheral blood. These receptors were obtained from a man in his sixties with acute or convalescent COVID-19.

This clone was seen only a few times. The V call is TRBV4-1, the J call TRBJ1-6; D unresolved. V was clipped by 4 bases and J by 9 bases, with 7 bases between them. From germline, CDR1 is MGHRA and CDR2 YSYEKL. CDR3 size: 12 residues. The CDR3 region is CASSLLGSPLHF. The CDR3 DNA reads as TGCGCCAGCAGCCTTCTAGGTTCACCCCTCCACTTT.

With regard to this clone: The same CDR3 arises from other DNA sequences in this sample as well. The CDR3 is CASSDSPNEKLFF. For the CDR3, the DNA is TGTGCCAGCTCGGACAGCCCTAATGAAAAACTGTTTTTT. The chain combines TRBV18 with TRBJ1-4; TRBD1 might be the D (6 bases). Trimming left V 6 bases short and J 3 bases short, with 8 bases between. CDR1 KGHSH and CDR2 LQKENI come from the germline V gene. This CDR3 comprises 13 residues.

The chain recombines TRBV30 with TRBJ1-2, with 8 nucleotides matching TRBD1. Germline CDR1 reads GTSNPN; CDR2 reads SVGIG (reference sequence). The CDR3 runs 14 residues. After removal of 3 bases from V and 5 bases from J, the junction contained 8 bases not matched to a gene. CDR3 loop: CAWSAQGGYYGYTF. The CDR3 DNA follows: TGTGCCTGGAGCGCACAGGGGGGCTATTATGGCTACACCTTC.

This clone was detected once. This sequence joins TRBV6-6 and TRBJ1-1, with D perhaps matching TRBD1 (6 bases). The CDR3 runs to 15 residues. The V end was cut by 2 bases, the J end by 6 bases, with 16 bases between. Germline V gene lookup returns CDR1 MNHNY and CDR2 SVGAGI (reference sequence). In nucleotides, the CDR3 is TGTGCCAGCAGTTACACTCAGGGGATTGGGGCTGAAGCTTTCTTT. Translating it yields CASSYTQGIGAEAFF.

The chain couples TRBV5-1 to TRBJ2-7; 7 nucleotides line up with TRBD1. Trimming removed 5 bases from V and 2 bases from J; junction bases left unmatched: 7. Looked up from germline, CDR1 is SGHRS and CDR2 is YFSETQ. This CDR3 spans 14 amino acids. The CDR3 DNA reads TGCGCCAGCAGTTCTGGACAGGCTCCCTACGAGCAGTACTTC. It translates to CASSSGQAPYEQYF.

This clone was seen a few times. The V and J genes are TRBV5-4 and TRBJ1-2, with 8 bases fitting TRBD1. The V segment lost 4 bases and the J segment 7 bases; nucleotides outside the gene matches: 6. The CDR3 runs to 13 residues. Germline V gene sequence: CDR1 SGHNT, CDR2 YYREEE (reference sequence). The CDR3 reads CASSIQGAVGYTF. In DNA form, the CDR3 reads TGTGCCAGCAGCATTCAGGGGGCGGTTGGCTACACCTTC.

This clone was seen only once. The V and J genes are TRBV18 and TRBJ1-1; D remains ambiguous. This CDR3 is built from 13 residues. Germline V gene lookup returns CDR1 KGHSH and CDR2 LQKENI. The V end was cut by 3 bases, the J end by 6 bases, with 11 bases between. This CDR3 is CASSPSGKAEAFF. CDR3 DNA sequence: TGTGCCAGCTCACCCTCGGGGAAGGCTGAAGCTTTCTTT.